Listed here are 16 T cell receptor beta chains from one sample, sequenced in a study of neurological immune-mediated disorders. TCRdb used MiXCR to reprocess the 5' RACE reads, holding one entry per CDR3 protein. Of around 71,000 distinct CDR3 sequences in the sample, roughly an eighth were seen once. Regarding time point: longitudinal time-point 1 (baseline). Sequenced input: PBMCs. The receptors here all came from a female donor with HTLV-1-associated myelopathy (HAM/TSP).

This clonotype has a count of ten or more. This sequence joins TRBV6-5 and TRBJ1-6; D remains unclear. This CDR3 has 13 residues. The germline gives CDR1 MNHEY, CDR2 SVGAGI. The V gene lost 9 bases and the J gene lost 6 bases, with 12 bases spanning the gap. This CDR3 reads CASGRTINSPLHF. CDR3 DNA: TGTGCCAGTGGACGCACGATTAATTCACCCCTCCACTTT.

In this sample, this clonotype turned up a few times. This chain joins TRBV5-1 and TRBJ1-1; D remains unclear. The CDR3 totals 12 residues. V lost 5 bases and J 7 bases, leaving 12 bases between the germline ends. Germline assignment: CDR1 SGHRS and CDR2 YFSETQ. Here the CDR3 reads CASSTNPLEAFF. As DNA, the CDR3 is TGCGCCAGCAGTACAAACCCTCTTGAAGCTTTCTTT.

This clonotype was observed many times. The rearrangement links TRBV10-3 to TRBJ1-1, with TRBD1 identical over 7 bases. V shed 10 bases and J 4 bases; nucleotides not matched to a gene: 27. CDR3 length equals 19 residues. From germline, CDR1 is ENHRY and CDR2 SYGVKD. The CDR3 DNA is TGTGCCACCAAAGCCAGCCTTCTTACAGGGGCGGCGATCGGCACTGAAGCTTTCTTT. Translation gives CATKASLLTGAAIGTEAFF.

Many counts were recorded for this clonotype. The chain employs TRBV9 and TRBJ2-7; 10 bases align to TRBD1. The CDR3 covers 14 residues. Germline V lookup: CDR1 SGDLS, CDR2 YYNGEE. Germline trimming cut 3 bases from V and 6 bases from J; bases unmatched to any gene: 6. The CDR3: CASSARQGASEQYF. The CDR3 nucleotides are TGTGCCAGCAGCGCCCGACAGGGGGCCTCCGAGCAGTACTTC.

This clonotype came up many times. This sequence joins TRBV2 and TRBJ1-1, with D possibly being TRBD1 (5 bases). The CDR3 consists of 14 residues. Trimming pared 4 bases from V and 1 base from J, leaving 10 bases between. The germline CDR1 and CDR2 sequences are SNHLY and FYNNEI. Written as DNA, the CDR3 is TGTGCCAGCAGTGGTTTTGGACAGAACACTGAAGCTTTCTTT. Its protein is CASSGFGQNTEAFF.

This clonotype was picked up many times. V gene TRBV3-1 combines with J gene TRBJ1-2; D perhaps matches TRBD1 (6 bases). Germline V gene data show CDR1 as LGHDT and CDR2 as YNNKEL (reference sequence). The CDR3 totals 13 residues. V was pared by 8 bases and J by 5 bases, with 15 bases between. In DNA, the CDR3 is TGTGCCAGCTCTAGGGGGGAGGTTTATGGCTACACCTTC. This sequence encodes CASSRGEVYGYTF.

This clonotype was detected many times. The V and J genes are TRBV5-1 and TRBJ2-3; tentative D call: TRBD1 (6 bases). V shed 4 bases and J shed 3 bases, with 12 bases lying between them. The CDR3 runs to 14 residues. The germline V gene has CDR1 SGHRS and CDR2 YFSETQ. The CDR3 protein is CASSRNGQTDTQYF. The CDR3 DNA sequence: TGCGCCAGCAGCCGAAACGGACAGACAGATACGCAGTATTTT. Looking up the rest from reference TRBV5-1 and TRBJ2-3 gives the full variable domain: KAGVTQTPRYLIKTRGQQVTLSCSPISGHRSVSWYQQTPGQGLQFLFEYFSETQRNKGNFPGRFSGRQFSNSRSEMNVSTLELGDSALYLCASSRNGQTDTQYFGPGTRLTVL.

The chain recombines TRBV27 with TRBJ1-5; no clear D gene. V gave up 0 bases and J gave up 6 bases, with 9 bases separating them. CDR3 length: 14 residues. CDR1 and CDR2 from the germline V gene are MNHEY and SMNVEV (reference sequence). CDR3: CASSLSAGGQPQHF. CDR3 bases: TGTGCCAGCAGTTTATCGGCAGGAGGTCAGCCCCAGCATTTT.

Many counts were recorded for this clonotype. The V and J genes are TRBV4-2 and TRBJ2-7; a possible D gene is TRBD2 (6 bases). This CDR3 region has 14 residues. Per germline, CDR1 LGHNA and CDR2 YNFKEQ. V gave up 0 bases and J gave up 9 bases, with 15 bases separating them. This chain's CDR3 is CASSQEVGGRAQYF. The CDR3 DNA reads TGTGCCAGCAGCCAAGAGGTGGGAGGACGGGCGCAGTACTTC.

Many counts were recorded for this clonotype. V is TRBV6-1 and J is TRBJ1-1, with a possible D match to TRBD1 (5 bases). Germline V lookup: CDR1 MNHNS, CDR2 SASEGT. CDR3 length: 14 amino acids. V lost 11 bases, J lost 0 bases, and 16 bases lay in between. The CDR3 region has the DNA TGTGCCTCAAGCCCGACCAGGGTGAACACTGAAGCTTTCTTT. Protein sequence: CASSPTRVNTEAFF.

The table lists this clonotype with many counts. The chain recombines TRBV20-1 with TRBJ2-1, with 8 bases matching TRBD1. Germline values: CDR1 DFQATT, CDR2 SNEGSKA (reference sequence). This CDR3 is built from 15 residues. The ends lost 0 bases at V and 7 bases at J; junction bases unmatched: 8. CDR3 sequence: CSARERTGRMNEQFF. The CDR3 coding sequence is TGCAGTGCTAGAGAAAGGACAGGGCGTATGAATGAGCAGTTCTTC.

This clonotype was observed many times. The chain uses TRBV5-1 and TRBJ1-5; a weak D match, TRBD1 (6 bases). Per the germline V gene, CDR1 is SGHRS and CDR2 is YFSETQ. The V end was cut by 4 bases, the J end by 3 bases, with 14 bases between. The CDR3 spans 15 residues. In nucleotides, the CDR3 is TGCGCCAGCAGCCCTCAAACAGGGACCAATCAGCCCCAGCATTTT. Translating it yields CASSPQTGTNQPQHF.

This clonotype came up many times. CDR3 DNA sequence: TGCGCCAGCAGCCAGTTTGACAGGGTTGTCGAGCAGTACTTC. It specifies CASSQFDRVVEQYF. The chain carries TRBV4-1 and TRBJ2-7; 7 bases align to TRBD1. CDR3 length equals 14 residues. The ends lost 3 bases at V and 6 bases at J; junction bases unmatched: 8. Germline CDR1 MGHRA, CDR2 YSYEKL.

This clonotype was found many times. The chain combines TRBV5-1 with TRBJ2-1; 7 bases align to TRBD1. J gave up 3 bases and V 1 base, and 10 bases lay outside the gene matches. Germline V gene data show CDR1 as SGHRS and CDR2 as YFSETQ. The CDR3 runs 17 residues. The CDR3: CASSLRGTEGLYNEQFF. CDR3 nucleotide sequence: TGCGCCAGCAGCTTGAGAGGGACAGAGGGCCTCTACAATGAGCAGTTCTTC. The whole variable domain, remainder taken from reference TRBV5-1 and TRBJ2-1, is KAGVTQTPRYLIKTRGQQVTLSCSPISGHRSVSWYQQTPGQGLQFLFEYFSETQRNKGNFPGRFSGRQFSNSRSEMNVSTLELGDSALYLCASSLRGTEGLYNEQFFGPGTRLTVL.

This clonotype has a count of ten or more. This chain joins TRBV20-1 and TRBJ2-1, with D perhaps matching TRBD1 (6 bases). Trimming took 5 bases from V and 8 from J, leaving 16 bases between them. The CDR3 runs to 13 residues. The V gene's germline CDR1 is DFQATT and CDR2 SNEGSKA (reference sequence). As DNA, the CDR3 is TGCAGTGCTTCTATACAGGGTGGCCATGAGCAGTTCTTC. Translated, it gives CSASIQGGHEQFF.

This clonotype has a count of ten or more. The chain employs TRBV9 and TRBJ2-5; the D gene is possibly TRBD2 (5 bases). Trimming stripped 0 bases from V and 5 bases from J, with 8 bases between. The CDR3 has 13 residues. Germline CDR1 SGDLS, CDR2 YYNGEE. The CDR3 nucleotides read TGTGCCAGCAGCGTAGATACGGGGGAGACCCAGTACTTC. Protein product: CASSVDTGETQYF.